Presented here are 18 T cell receptor beta chains from one specimen sequenced in a study of T cells in localized non-small cell lung cancer. Only in-frame clones appear in the TCRdb table, and some are missing; sequencing was by immunoSEQ multiplex PCR. This table holds approximately 4,600 clones, over 30% found once. Sequencing was performed on lung tumor tissue, taken before any cancer treatment. The source is a man aged 40-75 years with stage II squamous cell lung carcinoma.

This clone appeared a few times. The CDR3 region has the DNA TGTGCCAGCAGCTCCCGGCGGGGACAAGCCAATGAGCAGTTCTTC. Encoded protein: CASSSRRGQANEQFF. The chain carries TRBV11-3 and TRBJ2-1; D may match TRBD1 or TRBD2 (6 bases each). The germline gives CDR1 SGHNT, CDR2 YENEEA. V was shortened by 4 bases and J by 6 bases, with 16 bases between the two germline ends. This CDR3 has 15 amino acids.

Many counts were recorded for this clone. The V gene is TRBV11-3, the J gene TRBJ2-1; TRBD2 aligns across 9 bases. The germline gives CDR1 SGHNT, CDR2 YENEEA. Trimming removed 5 bases from V and 9 bases from J; junction bases left unmatched: 8. This CDR3 region has 14 residues. In DNA form, the CDR3 reads TGTGCCAGCAGCCAACTGGGACTAGCCGGTGAGCAGTTCTTC. As protein: CASSQLGLAGEQFF.

The rearrangement uses TRBV30 and TRBJ2-6; D call uncertain. The V gene lost 5 bases and the J gene lost 4 bases, with 9 bases spanning the gap. The CDR3 spans 13 residues. Looked up from germline, CDR1 is GTSNPN and CDR2 is SVGIG (reference sequence). CDR3 region: CAWQGPGANVLTF. The DNA of the CDR3 is TGTGCCTGGCAAGGGCCCGGGGCCAACGTCCTGACTTTC.

This clone was picked up a small number of times. The rearrangement joins TRBV6-8 to TRBJ1-4, with D unresolved. The length of the CDR3 is 14 residues. The V and J ends lost 5 bases and 8 bases respectively, with 15 bases between them. In germline, CDR1 is MNHGY, CDR2 SAAAGT. The CDR3 sequence: CASSQTFPGEKLFF. In DNA, the CDR3 is TGTGCCAGCAGTCAAACCTTCCCGGGCGAAAAACTGTTTTTT.

The chain combines TRBV30 with TRBJ1-2; D is ambiguous. Germline V lookup: CDR1 GTSNPN, CDR2 SVGIG (reference sequence). The CDR3 spans 12 residues. V was cut by 1 base and J by 1 base, with 4 bases left in between. Written as DNA, the CDR3 is TGTGCCTGGAGTGGAAGTAACTATGGCTACACCTTC. Encoded protein: CAWSGSNYGYTF.

V and J are TRBV30 and TRBJ2-1, with 11 bases aligning to TRBD2. The CDR3 length is 18 residues. V was pared by 1 base and J by 6 bases, with 14 bases of the junction left unmatched. The V gene's germline CDR1 is GTSNPN and CDR2 SVGIG (reference sequence). CDR3 in amino acids: CAWSGDSLSGRALNEQFF. CDR3 DNA: TGTGCCTGGAGTGGGGACAGCCTTAGCGGGAGGGCCCTCAATGAGCAGTTCTTC.

A few counts support this clone. This chain links TRBV25-1 with TRBJ1-3; possibly TRBD1 for D (5 bases). This CDR3 has 14 residues. V shed 5 bases and J shed 0 bases, with 8 bases lying between them. Looked up from germline, CDR1 is MGHDK and CDR2 is SYGVNS. CDR3 in DNA: TGTGCCAGCAGTCGGGGCAGCTCTGGAAACACCATATATTTT. Translation gives CASSRGSSGNTIYF.

The gene calls are TRBV29-1 and TRBJ1-2; D is possibly TRBD1 (5 bases). CDR3 size: 14 residues. CDR1 SQVTM and CDR2 ANQGSEA come from the germline V gene. The V end was cut by 6 bases, the J end by 7 bases, with 21 bases between. The CDR3: CSVEPGRGYGGYTF. CDR3 sequence (DNA): TGCAGCGTGGAGCCGGGACGGGGTTATGGTGGCTACACCTTC.

This clone was seen more than once but under ten times. The chain is built from TRBV5-1 and TRBJ2-1; 9 bases line up with TRBD2. Trimming removed 0 bases from V and 6 bases from J; junction bases left unmatched: 7. Germline CDR1 reads SGHRS; CDR2 reads YFSETQ. This CDR3 contains 16 residues. CDR3 sequence: CASSLGILAGVNEQFF. DNA of the CDR3: TGCGCCAGCAGCTTGGGGATTTTAGCGGGAGTCAATGAGCAGTTCTTC.

V and J are TRBV5-1 and TRBJ1-1; D not certain. V lost 0 bases and J lost 4, with 10 bases in between. The V gene's germline CDR1 is SGHRS and CDR2 YFSETQ. The CDR3 sequence is 14 residues long. DNA for the CDR3: TGCGCCAGCAGCTTGGGGCAGGCCGCCACTGAAGCTTTCTTT. Amino acids: CASSLGQAATEAFF.

The chain combines TRBV19 with TRBJ1-1; TRBD1 matches 7 bases. The CDR3 totals 14 residues. The V gene's germline CDR1 is LNHDA and CDR2 SQIVND (reference sequence). The V and J ends lost 4 bases and 5 bases, in that order; junction bases with no gene match: 7. CDR3 region: CASSTGGVSTEAFF. The CDR3 DNA follows: TGTGCCAGTAGTACAGGGGGGGTGTCTACTGAAGCTTTCTTT.

This clone has a single count. This chain joins TRBV19 and TRBJ1-2; D is unclear. The V and J ends lost 0 bases and 0 bases respectively, with 11 bases between them. Germline V lookup: CDR1 LNHDA, CDR2 SQIVND (reference sequence). The CDR3 totals 16 residues. CDR3 amino acids: CASSIDSQAANYGYTF. The DNA of the CDR3 is TGTGCCAGTAGTATAGATTCGCAGGCTGCTAACTATGGCTACACCTTC.

By proportion, this clone is large. The genes are TRBV5-1 and TRBJ2-1; 12 bases are shared with TRBD2. Germline lookup yields CDR1 SGHRS and CDR2 YFSETQ. The J segment lost 5 bases and the V segment lost 6 bases, leaving 6 bases of the junction unmatched. CDR3 length: 15 residues. The CDR3 DNA follows: TGCGCCAGCACCGACCTAGCGGGAGGGGACAATGAGCAGTTCTTC. It specifies CASTDLAGGDNEQFF.

The chain uses TRBV14 and TRBJ2-5; D may be TRBD1 (5 bases). The CDR3 loop spans 16 amino acids. Trimming shortened V by 4 bases and J by 4 bases, and 19 bases separated the two germline ends. From germline, CDR1 is SGHDN and CDR2 FVKESK. DNA for the CDR3: TGTGCCAGCAGCCCCCCCGTTAGGGGCCGAGGAGAGACCCAGTACTTC. This encodes CASSPPVRGRGETQYF.

V is TRBV19 and J is TRBJ1-5, with TRBD1 identical over 7 bases. The CDR3 sequence is 14 residues long. The J segment lost 6 bases and the V segment lost 5 bases, leaving 7 bases of the junction unmatched. Per the germline V gene, CDR1 is LNHDA and CDR2 is SQIVND (reference sequence). The CDR3 DNA sequence: TGTGCCAGTAGTTTTACAGGGGTGGGTCAGCCCCAGCATTTT. This translates into CASSFTGVGQPQHF.

The chain has TRBV19 and TRBJ2-3; TRBD2 matches at 7 bases. Germline V gives CDR1 LNHDA, CDR2 SQIVND (reference sequence). The ends lost 7 bases at V and 5 bases at J; junction bases unmatched: 15. The length of the CDR3 is 16 residues. The CDR3 reads CASTDGSGLGGDTQYF. The CDR3 nucleotides are TGTGCCAGTACGGATGGTAGCGGGTTGGGGGGAGATACGCAGTATTTT.

This clone has just a few counts. This chain connects TRBV11-3 to TRBJ1-6, with D hard to call. There are 18 residues in the CDR3. V dropped 5 bases and J dropped 0 bases, with 17 bases sitting between them. Germline V gene lookup returns CDR1 SGHNT and CDR2 YENEEA. CDR3 sequence (DNA): TGTGCCAGCAGCATCCAGATCCTACCGAGCTCCTATAATTCACCCCTCCACTTT. Residues: CASSIQILPSSYNSPLHF.

The genes are TRBV11-3 and TRBJ2-1, with D perhaps matching TRBD2 (5 bases). Deletions cut 2 bases from V and 0 bases from J, with 8 bases between. The CDR3 spans 15 residues. Germline assignment: CDR1 SGHNT and CDR2 YENEEA. CDR3 protein: CASSLLASSYNEQFF. The CDR3 DNA follows: TGTGCCAGCAGCTTACTAGCCAGCTCCTACAATGAGCAGTTCTTC.